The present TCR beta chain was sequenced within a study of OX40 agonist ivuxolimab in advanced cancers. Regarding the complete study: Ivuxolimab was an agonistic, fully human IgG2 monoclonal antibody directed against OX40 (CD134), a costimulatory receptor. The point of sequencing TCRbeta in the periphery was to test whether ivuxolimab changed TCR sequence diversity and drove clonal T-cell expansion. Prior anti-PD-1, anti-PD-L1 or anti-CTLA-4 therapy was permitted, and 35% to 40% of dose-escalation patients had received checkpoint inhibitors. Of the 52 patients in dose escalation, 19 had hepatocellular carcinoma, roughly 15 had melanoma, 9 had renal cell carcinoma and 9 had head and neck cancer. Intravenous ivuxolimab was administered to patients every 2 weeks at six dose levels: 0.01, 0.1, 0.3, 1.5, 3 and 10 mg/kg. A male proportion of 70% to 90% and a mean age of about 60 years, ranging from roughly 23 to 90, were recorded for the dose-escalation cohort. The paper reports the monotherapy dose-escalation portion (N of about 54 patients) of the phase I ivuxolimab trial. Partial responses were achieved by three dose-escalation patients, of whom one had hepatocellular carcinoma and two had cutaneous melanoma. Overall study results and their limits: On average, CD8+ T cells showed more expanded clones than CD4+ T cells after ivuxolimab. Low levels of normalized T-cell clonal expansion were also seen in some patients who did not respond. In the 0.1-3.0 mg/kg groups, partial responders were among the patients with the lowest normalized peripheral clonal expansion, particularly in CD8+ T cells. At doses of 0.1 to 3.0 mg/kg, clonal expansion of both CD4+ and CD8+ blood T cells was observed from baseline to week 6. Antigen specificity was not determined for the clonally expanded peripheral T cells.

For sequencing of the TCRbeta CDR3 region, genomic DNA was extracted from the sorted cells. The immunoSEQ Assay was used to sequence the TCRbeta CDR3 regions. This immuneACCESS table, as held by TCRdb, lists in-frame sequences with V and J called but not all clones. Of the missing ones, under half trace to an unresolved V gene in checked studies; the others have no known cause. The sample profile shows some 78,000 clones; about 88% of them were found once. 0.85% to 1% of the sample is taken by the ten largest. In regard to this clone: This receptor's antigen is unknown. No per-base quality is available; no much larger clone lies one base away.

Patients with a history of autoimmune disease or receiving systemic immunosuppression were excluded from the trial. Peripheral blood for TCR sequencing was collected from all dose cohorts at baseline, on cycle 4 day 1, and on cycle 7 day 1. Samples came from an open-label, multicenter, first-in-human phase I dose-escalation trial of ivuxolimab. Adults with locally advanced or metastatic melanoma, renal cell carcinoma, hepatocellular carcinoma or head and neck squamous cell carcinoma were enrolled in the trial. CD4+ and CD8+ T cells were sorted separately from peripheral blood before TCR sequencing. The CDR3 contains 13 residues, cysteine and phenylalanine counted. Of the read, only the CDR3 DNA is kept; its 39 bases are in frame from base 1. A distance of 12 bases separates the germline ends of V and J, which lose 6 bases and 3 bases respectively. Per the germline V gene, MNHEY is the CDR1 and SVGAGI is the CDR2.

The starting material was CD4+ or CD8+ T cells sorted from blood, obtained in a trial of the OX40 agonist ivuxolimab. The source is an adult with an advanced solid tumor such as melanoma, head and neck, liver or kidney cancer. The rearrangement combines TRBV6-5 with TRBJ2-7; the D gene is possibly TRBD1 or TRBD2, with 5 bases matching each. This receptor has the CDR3 CASSPEGRYEQYF. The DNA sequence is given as TGTGCCAGCAGCCCCGAGGGGCGCTACGAGCAGTACTTC.